This record looks at one TCR beta chain sequence and its context. The antigen this receptor binds is unknown. Nothing much larger sits one base from this clone, and base qualities are not available. The collaborating institutions used their own protocols to collect whole blood in K2EDTA tubes. For TCRbeta analysis, collaborators shipped samples as frozen whole blood, isolated PBMCs, or DNA extracted from either of those sample types. The immunoSEQ Assay, a bias-controlled multiplex PCR, was used to amplify TCRbeta CDR3 regions from genomic DNA. In the authors' own workflow: Nucleated cell counts per sample were estimated from amplification of reference gene primers within the assay. To quantify the absolute abundance of each unique TCRbeta CDR3 rearrangement, sequence reads were collapsed and filtered. Productive Simpson clonality was computed per sample as the square root of Simpson's diversity index over productive rearrangements. This is the immuneACCESS table as TCRdb keeps it, with only in-frame sequences that have V and J called. A part of the clones is gone; compared with another copy, unresolved V genes explain less than half, and the rest is unexplained. V, J and clone size are those of that table, while D and trimming were read from the DNA. For this sample there are under 150,000 clones; roughly 80% appear just once. The ten largest clones take up under 3% of the sample.

This entry belongs to a study of blood T cell repertoires in COVID-19 (dated by TCRdb to about 2020). Broadly, across the study: Samples covering the acute and convalescent phases of COVID-19 were provided by collaborators in the United States, Italy and Spain. HLA class I and class II types, where available, came from metadata supplied by the sample provider rather than from assay-based typing. Subjects who had been exposed to COVID-19, were actively infected with it, or had recovered from it provided the deeply sampled blood TCRbeta repertoires that made up the dataset. Samples came from the ongoing ImmuneRACE study (first 160 participants) plus 1,254 subjects from 6 global collaborators. The material from the prospective study consisted of cDNA or gDNA derived from T cells, B-cell-depleted T cells, or PBMCs. A freely available public database, intended as a resource for researchers studying the immune response to SARS-CoV-2, is where the repertoires were released. A de-identified subject ID, COVID-19 status, age in years and sex were almost always included in the sample metadata.

Broad study findings and their caveats: The amount of clinical and demographic metadata varied by source and participant and was provided uncurated.

The germline V gene provides CDR1 SGHAT and CDR2 FQNNGV. The CDR3 starts with the cysteine, ends with the phenylalanine, and has 15 residues. Here the CDR3 DNA is all that survives: 45 bases in frame from base 1. V loses 0 bases of germline sequence and J loses 3 bases, and the interval between the two ends is 12 bases. The chain employs TRBV11-2 and TRBJ2-7; 5 matching bases give a weak D call of TRBD2. The receptor was derived from a woman in her 40s with active or convalescent COVID-19. Sequencing was done on a sample of peripheral blood. The CDR3 has the sequence CASSLDLTGIYEQYF. The nucleotides read TGTGCCAGCAGCTTAGACCTCACGGGGATCTACGAGCAGTACTTC.